The 18 T cell receptor beta chains below come from one sample, sequenced in a study of blood T cell repertoires in COVID-19. Only in-frame clones appear in the TCRdb table, and some are missing; sequencing was by immunoSEQ multiplex PCR. This sample has hundreds of thousands of clones, with around 84% found just once. Sequencing was carried out using PBMCs or T cells enriched from blood (not recorded which). Receptors originate from a woman in her forties or fifties who had recovered from COVID-19.

This clone was detected once. The chain links TRBV29-1 to TRBJ2-7, with 10 bases matching TRBD2. V dropped 4 bases and J dropped 7; count of bases not matched to a gene: 13. From germline, CDR1 is SQVTM and CDR2 ANQGSEA. The CDR3 is 15 residues long. CDR3 bases: TGCAGCGTTGGGGGGGGTCTAGCGGGAGATTCTGAGCAGTACTTC. Protein: CSVGGGLAGDSEQYF.

This sequence joins TRBV5-1 and TRBJ2-3; 7 nucleotides match TRBD1. With V trimmed by 3 bases and J by 0 bases, 4 bases remained unmatched. Per the germline V gene, CDR1 is SGHRS and CDR2 is YFSETQ. This CDR3 contains 15 residues. The CDR3 loop reads CASSWGTVSTDTQYF. CDR3 in DNA: TGCGCCAGCAGCTGGGGGACAGTCAGCACAGATACGCAGTATTTT.

The chain links TRBV27 to TRBJ2-1, with D tentatively TRBD2 (6 bases). The germline CDR1 and CDR2 sequences are MNHEY and SMNVEV (reference sequence). The CDR3 consists of 13 residues. V was trimmed by 0 bases and J by 10 bases, leaving 10 bases between them. In nucleotides, the CDR3 is TGTGCCAGCAGTTTATCGTTAGCGGCCGAGCAGTTCTTC. It is translated as CASSLSLAAEQFF.

The J gene is TRBJ1-2, the V gene TRBV5-5; 8 bases line up with TRBD1. The CDR3 runs to 15 residues. Unmatched junction bases numbered 8, after V lost 4 bases and J lost 3 bases. Germline V gene data show CDR1 as SGHKS and CDR2 as YYEKEE (reference sequence). The CDR3 protein is CASSLGQGTDYGYTF. The CDR3 coding sequence is TGTGCCAGCAGCCTCGGACAGGGAACCGACTATGGCTACACCTTC.

This clone was seen only a few times. The chain employs TRBV27 and TRBJ2-1; possibly TRBD1 for D (5 bases). CDR1 is MNHEY and CDR2 is SMNVEV in the germline V gene (reference sequence). The CDR3 runs 14 residues. Trimming left V 10 bases short and J 8 bases short, with 21 bases between. Written as DNA, the CDR3 is TGTGCCACGCGAGACAGTACCCCTATGGATGAGCAGTTCTTC. Translating it yields CATRDSTPMDEQFF.

The genes are TRBV10-3 and TRBJ2-2, with TRBD1 identical over 8 bases. CDR1 ENHRY and CDR2 SYGVKD come from the germline V gene. The CDR3 runs to 10 residues. CDR3 sequence: CPGRGRELFF. In DNA, the CDR3 is TGTCCCGGCAGGGGGCGGGAGCTGTTTTTT.

The genes are TRBV5-4 and TRBJ2-3; possibly TRBD2 for D (5 bases). Germline CDR1 reads SGHNT; CDR2 reads YYREEE (reference sequence). V lost 0 bases and J 0 bases, leaving 11 bases between the germline ends. The CDR3 is made up of 16 amino acids. The CDR3 coding sequence is TGTGCCAGCAGCTTGGTACTCGGACTGAGCACAGATACGCAGTATTTT. It translates to CASSLVLGLSTDTQYF.

This clone was counted between two and nine times. The CDR3 spells CASSQETGGITEAFF. CDR3 DNA: TGCGCCAGCAGCCAAGAGACAGGTGGAATCACTGAAGCTTTCTTT. This sequence joins TRBV4-3 and TRBJ1-1; weak D call: TRBD1 (6 bases). Trimming removed 0 bases at V and 4 bases at J, with 12 bases between. The CDR3 totals 15 residues. Per germline, CDR1 LGHNA and CDR2 YSLEER.

The chain employs TRBV18 and TRBJ2-1; TRBD1 agrees at 7 bases. The V and J ends lost 0 bases and 9 bases, in that order; junction bases with no gene match: 5. The CDR3 has 14 residues. Germline V gene sequence: CDR1 KGHSH, CDR2 LQKENI. As DNA, the CDR3 is TGTGCCAGCTCACCACCGGGGACAGCAGGTGAGCAGTTCTTC. Protein sequence: CASSPPGTAGEQFF.

This clone was picked up a small number of times. The J gene is TRBJ2-5, the V gene TRBV7-3, with TRBD2 matching 7 bases. With V trimmed by 11 bases and J by 3 bases, 6 bases remained unmatched. Germline V gene sequence: CDR1 SGHTA, CDR2 FQGTGA. The CDR3 has 12 residues. The CDR3 loop reads CALKGLKETQYF. The CDR3 region has the DNA TGTGCCTTAAAGGGACTAAAAGAGACCCAGTACTTC.

This chain joins TRBV11-2 and TRBJ2-1; 7 nucleotides match TRBD1. Unmatched junction bases numbered 14, after V lost 5 bases and J lost 10 bases. This CDR3 is 15 amino acids long. The germline gives CDR1 SGHAT, CDR2 FQNNGV. The CDR3 DNA is TGTGCCAGCAGCGCTCGACAGGGTATGGTGGGCGAGCAGTTCTTC. Protein sequence: CASSARQGMVGEQFF.

The genes are TRBV5-1 and TRBJ2-1, with a weak D call TRBD2 (5 bases). Trimming pared 2 bases from V and 0 bases from J, leaving 9 bases between. CDR1 and CDR2 from the germline V gene are SGHRS and YFSETQ. The CDR3 extends over 15 amino acids. CDR3 region: CASSLLGSSYNEQFF. In DNA form, the CDR3 reads TGCGCCAGCAGCTTACTAGGGAGCTCCTACAATGAGCAGTTCTTC.

This clone occurred once. The chain is built from TRBV7-9 and TRBJ2-1; D uncertain. V gave up 4 bases and J gave up 0 bases, with 13 bases separating them. The CDR3 has 16 residues. CDR1 is SEHNR and CDR2 is FQNEAQ in the germline V gene (reference sequence). CDR3 in amino acids: CASSSIWLSSYNEQFF. Written as DNA, the CDR3 is TGTGCCAGCAGCTCAATTTGGTTGAGCTCCTACAATGAGCAGTTCTTC. Filled out from reference TRBV7-9 and TRBJ2-1, the complete variable domain reads DTGVSQNPRHKITKRGQNVTFRCDPISEHNRLYWYRQTLGQGPEFLTYFQNEAQLEKSRLLSDRFSAERPKGSFSTLEIQRTEQGDSAMYLCASSSIWLSSYNEQFFGPGTRLTVL.

The chain links TRBV6-5 to TRBJ1-6, with unresolved D. The CDR3 is 16 amino acids. Germline V gives CDR1 MNHEY, CDR2 SVGAGI. V was shortened by 4 bases and J by 2 bases, with 12 bases between the two germline ends. As DNA, the CDR3 is TGTGCCAGCAGTTTGTCAGGAATCCCCTATAATTCACCCCTCCACTTT. Protein: CASSLSGIPYNSPLHF.

The rearrangement uses TRBV24-1 and TRBJ2-7, with 9 positions matching TRBD1. V lost 2 bases and J lost 1; bases outside the gene matches: 8. This CDR3 is 17 amino acids long. Looked up from germline, CDR1 is KGHDR and CDR2 is SFDVKD. CDR3 region: CATSDSPRDRESYEQYF. The CDR3 DNA follows: TGTGCCACCAGTGATTCACCTAGGGACAGGGAGTCCTACGAGCAGTACTTC.

The CDR3 DNA follows: TGTGCCAGCAGCTTACTGGACAGCCGTCGCTCTGGAAACACCATATATTTT. Translation gives CASSLLDSRRSGNTIYF. The V and J genes are TRBV11-2 and TRBJ1-3; weak D call: TRBD1 (6 bases). Per germline, CDR1 SGHAT and CDR2 FQNNGV. The CDR3 extends over 17 amino acids. Trimming left V 2 bases short and J 0 bases short, with 14 bases between.

The J gene is TRBJ1-5, the V gene TRBV3-1 (or the pseudogene TRBV3-2); D gene uncertain. V gave up 3 bases and J gave up 5 bases, with 8 bases separating them. The germline V gene has CDR1 LGHDT and CDR2 YNNKEL (reference sequence). This CDR3 contains 13 residues. As DNA, the CDR3 is TGTGCCAGCAGCCATCGGTTGGATCAGCCCCAGCATTTT. Translated: CASSHRLDQPQHF.

This chain uses TRBV5-1 with TRBJ2-2; D possibly corresponds to TRBD1 (5 bases). Germline V lookup: CDR1 SGHRS, CDR2 YFSETQ. CDR3 length: 16 residues. Trimming shortened V by 1 base and J by 1 base, and 11 bases separated the two germline ends. The CDR3 reads CASSLLQVGNTGELFF. In nucleotides, the CDR3 is TGCGCCAGCAGCTTGCTACAGGTCGGGAACACCGGGGAGCTGTTTTTT.